This T cell receptor (beta chain) was observed in a study of blood T cell repertoires in COVID-19. Study details: Italy, Spain and the United States were the sources of the convalescent and acute COVID-19 samples.

This clone is a singleton in its sample. In the authors' workflow: By means of reference gene primer amplification, nucleated cell counts were estimated. Assay used: immunoSEQ multiplex PCR; TCRdb lists only in-frame clones, some missing. V, J and clone size are those of that table, while D and trimming were read from the DNA. Found here are 150,000 or so clones, more than 65% of them singletons; the top ten hold just over 9.5%. The sequenced sample consisted of peripheral blood. The receptor was isolated from a woman in her forties or fifties with acute or convalescent COVID-19.

Here the CDR3 reads CASSSPTGGGGRAFF. CDR3 nucleotide sequence: TGTGCCAGCAGTTCCCCTACAGGGGGCGGGGGTCGGGCTTTCTTT. This chain uses TRBV28 with TRBJ1-1, with TRBD1 matching 9 bases. CDR1 and CDR2 (germline): MDHEN, SYDVKM. The CDR3 spans 15 residues. V lost 4 bases to trimming and J lost 11 bases; unmatched junction nucleotides: 14.